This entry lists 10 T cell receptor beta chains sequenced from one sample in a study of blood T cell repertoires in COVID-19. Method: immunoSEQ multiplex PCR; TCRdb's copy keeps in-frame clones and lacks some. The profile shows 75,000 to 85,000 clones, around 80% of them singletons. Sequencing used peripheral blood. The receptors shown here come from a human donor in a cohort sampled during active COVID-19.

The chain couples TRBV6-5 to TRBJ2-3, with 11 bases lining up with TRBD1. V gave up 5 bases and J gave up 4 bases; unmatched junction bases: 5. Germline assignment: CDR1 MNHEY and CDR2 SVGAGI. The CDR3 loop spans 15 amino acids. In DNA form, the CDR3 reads TGTGCCAGCAGTCCACGGACAGGGGGCGCAGATACGCAGTATTTT. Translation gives CASSPRTGGADTQYF.

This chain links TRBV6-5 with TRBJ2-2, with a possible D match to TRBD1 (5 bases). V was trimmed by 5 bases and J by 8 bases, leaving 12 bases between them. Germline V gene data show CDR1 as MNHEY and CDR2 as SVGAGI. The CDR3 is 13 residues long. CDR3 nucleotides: TGTGCCAGCAGTACTCCCAGGGTTGGGGAGCTGTTTTTT. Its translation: CASSTPRVGELFF.

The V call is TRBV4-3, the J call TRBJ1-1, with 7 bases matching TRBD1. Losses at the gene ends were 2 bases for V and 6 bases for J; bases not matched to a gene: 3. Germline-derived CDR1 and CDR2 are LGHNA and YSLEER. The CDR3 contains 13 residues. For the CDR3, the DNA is TGCGCCAGCAGCCAATATGGACAGGCTGAAGCTTTCTTT. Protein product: CASSQYGQAEAFF.

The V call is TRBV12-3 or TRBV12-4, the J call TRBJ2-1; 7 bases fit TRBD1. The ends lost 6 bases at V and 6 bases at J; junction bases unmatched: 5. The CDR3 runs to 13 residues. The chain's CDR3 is CASRIRGRNEQFF. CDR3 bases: TGTGCCAGCAGGATTAGGGGGCGCAATGAGCAGTTCTTC.

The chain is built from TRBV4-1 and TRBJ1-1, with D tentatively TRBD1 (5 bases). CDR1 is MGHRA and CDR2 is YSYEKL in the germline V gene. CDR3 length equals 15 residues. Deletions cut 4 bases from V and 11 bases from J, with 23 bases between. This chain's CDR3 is CASSPRGGPTWMAFF. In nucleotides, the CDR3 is TGCGCCAGCAGCCCCCGGGGGGGTCCCACTTGGATGGCTTTCTTT.

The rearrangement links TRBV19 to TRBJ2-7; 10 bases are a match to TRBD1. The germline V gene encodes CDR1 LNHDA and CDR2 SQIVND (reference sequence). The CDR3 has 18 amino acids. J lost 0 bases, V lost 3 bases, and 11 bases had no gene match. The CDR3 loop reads CASSMYGQGESSSYEQYF. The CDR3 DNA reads TGTGCCAGTAGTATGTACGGACAGGGGGAGTCGAGCTCCTACGAGCAGTACTTC.

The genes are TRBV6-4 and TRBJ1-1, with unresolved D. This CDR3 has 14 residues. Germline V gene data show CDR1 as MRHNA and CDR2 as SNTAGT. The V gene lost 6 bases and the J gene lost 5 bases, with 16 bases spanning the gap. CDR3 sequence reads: CASRGDFTATEAFF. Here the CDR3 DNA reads TGTGCCAGCAGGGGAGATTTCACAGCGACTGAAGCTTTCTTT.

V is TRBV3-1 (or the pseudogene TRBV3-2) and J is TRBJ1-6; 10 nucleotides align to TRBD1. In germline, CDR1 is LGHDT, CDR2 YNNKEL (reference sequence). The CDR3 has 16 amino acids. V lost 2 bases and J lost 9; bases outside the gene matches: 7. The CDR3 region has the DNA TGTGCCAGCAGCCAATTAGGACAGGGGGTTTTTTCACCCCTCCACTTT. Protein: CASSQLGQGVFSPLHF.

The CDR3 bases are TGTGCCAGTAGTATAGCGGGACAGGGTGGCCGCGAGCAGTACTTC. Its protein is CASSIAGQGGREQYF. This chain uses TRBV19 with TRBJ2-7; 9 bases map to TRBD1. Germline CDR1 LNHDA, CDR2 SQIVND (reference sequence). The CDR3 is 15 amino acids. V was clipped by 1 base and J by 6 bases; unmatched bases: 7.

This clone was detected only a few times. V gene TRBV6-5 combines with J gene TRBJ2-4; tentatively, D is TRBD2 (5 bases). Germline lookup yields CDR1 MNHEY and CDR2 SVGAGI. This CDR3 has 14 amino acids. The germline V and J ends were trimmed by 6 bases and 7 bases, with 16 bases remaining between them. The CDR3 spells CASRADGESNIQYF. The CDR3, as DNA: TGTGCCAGCAGGGCGGACGGGGAAAGTAACATTCAGTACTTC.